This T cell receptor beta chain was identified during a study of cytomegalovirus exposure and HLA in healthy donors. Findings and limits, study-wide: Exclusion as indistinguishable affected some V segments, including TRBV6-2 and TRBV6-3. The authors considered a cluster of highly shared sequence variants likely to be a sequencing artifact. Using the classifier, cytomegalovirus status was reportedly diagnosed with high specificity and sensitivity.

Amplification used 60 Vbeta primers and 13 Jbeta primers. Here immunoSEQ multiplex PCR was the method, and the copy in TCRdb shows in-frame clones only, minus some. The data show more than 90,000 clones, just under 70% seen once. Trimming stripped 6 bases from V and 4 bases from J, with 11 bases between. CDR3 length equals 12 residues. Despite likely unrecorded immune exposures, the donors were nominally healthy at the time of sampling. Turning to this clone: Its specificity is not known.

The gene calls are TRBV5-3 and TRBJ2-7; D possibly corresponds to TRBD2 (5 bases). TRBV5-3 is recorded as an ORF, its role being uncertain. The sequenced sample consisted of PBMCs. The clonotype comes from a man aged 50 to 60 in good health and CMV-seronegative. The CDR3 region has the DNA TGTGCCAGAATGGGAGTTCGGTACGAGCAGTACTTC. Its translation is CARMGVRYEQYF.